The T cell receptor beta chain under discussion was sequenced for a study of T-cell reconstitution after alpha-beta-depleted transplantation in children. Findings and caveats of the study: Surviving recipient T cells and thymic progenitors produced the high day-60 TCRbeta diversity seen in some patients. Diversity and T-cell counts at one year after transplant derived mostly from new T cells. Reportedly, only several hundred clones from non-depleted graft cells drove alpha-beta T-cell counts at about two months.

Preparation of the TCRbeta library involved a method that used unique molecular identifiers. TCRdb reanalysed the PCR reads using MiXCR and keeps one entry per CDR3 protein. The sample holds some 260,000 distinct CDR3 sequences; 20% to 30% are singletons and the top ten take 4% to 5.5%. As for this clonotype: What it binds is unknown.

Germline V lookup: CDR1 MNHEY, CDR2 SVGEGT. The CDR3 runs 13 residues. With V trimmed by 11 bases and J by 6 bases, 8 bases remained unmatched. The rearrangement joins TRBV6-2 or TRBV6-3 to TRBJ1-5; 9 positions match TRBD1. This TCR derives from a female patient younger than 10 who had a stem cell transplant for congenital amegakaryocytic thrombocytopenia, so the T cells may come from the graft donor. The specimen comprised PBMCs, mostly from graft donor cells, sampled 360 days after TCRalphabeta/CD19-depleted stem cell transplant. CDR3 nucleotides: TGTGCCTGCGGACAGGGGCCGGGTCAGCCCCAGCATTTT. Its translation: CACGQGPGQPQHF.